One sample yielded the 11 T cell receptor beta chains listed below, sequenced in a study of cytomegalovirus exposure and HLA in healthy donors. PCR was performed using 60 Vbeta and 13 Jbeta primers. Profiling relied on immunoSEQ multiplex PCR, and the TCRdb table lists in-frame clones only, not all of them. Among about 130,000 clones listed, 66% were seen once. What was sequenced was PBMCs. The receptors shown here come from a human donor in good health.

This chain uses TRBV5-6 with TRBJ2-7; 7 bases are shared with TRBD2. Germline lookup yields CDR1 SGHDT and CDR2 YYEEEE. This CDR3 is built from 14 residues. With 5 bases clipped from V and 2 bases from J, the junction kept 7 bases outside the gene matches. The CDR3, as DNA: TGTGCCAGCAGTCCCGGGGGGAATCCCTACGAGCAGTACTTC. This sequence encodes CASSPGGNPYEQYF.

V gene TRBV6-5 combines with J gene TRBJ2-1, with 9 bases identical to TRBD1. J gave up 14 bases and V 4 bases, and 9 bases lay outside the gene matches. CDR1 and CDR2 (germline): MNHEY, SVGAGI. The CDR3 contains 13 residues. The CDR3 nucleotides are TGTGCCAGCAGTTCCCGGGGACAGGGCACCAAGTTCTTC. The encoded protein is CASSSRGQGTKFF.

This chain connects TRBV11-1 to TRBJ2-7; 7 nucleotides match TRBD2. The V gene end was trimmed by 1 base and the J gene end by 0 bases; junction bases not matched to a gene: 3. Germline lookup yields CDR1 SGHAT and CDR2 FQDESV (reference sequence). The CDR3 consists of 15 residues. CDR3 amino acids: CASSLVGGSSYEQYF. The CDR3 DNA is TGTGCCAGCAGCTTAGTGGGCGGGAGCTCCTACGAGCAGTACTTC.

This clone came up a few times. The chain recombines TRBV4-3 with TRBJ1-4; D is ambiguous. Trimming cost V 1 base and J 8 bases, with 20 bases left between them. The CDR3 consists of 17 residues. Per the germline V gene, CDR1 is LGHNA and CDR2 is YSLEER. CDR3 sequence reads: CASSQVGFREFGEKLFF. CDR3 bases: TGCGCCAGCAGCCAAGTGGGGTTTCGGGAATTTGGCGAAAAACTGTTTTTT.

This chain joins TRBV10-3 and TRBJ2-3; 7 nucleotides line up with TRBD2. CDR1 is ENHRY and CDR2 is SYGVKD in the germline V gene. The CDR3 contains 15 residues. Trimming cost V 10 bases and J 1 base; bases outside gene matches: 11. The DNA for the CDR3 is TGTGCCACCGGGGGGACGGTTACGGGCACAGATACGCAGTATTTT. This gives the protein CATGGTVTGTDTQYF.

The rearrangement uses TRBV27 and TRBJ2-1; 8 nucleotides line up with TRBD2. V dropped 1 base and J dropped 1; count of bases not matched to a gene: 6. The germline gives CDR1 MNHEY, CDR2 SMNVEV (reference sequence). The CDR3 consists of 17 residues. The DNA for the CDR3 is TGTGCCAGCAGTTTATATCTACGGGAGGGATCCTACAATGAGCAGTTCTTC. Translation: CASSLYLREGSYNEQFF.

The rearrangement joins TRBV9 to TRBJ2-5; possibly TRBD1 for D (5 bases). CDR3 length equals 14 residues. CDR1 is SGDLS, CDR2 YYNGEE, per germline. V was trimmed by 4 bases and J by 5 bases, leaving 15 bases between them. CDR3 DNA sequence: TGTGCCAGCAGCCCGAGCTCAGGGTACGAGACCCAGTACTTC. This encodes CASSPSSGYETQYF.

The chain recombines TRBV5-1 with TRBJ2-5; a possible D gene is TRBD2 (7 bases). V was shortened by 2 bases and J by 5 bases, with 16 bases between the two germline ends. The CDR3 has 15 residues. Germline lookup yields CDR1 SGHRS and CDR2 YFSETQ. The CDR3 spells CASSFRGATMETQYF. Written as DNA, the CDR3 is TGCGCCAGCAGCTTCCGGGGGGCGACAATGGAGACCCAGTACTTC.

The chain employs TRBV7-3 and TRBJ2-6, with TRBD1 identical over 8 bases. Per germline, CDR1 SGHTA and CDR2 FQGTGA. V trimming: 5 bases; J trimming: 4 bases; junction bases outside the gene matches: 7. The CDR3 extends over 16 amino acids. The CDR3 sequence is CASSLQGARGANVLTF. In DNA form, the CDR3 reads TGTGCCAGCAGCCTGCAGGGGGCGAGGGGGGCCAACGTCCTGACTTTC.

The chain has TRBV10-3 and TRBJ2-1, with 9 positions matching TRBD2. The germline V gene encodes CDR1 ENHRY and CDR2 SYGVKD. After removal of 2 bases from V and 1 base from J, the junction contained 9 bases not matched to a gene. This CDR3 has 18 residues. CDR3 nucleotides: TGTGCCATCAGTGAGACGGTTGCTAGCGGGATGTCCTACAATGAGCAGTTCTTC. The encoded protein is CAISETVASGMSYNEQFF.

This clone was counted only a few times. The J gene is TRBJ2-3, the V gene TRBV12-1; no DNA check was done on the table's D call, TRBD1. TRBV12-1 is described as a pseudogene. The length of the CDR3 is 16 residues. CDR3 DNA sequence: TGTGCCAGCAGCCCGTGGCCCGCAGGGTGGAGAGATACGCAGTATTTT. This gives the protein CASSPWPAGWRDTQYF.